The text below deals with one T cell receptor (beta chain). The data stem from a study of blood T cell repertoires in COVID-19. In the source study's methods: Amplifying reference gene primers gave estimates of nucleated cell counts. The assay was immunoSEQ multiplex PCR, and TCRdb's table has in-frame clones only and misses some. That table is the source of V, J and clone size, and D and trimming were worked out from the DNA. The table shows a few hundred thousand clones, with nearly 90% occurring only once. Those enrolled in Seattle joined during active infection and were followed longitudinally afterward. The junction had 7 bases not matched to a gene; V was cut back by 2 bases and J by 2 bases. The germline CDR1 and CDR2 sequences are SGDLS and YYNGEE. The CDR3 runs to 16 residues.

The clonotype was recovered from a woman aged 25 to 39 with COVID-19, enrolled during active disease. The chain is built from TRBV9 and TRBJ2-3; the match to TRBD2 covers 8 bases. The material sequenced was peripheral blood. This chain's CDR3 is CASSVRAGELTDTQYF. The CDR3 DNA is TGTGCCAGCAGCGTTCGAGCGGGGGAGCTCACAGATACGCAGTATTTT.